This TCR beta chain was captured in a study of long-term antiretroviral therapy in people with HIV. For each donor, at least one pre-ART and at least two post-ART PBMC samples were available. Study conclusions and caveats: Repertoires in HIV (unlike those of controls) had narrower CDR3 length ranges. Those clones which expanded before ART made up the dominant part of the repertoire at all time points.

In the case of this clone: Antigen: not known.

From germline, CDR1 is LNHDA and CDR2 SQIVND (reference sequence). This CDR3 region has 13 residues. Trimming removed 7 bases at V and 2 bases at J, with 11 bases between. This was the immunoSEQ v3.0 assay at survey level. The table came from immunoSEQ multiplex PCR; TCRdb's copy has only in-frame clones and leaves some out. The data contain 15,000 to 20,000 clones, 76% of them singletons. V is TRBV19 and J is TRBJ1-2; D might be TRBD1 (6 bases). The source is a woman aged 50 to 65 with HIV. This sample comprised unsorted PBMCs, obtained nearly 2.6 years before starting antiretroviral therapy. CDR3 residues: CASIRGQNYGYTF. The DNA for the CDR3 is TGTGCCAGTATCAGGGGCCAAAACTATGGCTACACCTTC.